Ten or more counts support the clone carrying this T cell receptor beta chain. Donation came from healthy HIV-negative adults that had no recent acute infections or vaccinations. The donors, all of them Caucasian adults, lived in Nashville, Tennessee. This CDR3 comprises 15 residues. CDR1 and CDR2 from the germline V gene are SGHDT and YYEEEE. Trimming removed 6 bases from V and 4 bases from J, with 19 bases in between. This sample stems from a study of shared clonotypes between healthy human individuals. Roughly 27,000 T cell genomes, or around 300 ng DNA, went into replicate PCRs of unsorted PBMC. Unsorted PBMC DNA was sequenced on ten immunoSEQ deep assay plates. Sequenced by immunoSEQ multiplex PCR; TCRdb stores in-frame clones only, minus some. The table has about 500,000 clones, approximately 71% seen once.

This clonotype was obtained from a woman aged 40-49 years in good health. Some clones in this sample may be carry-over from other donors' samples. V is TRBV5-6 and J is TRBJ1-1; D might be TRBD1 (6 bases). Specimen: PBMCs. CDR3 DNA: TGTGCCAGCACCCTGGCTGGGGGCTTGCTCACTGAAGCTTTCTTT. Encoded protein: CASTLAGGLLTEAFF.